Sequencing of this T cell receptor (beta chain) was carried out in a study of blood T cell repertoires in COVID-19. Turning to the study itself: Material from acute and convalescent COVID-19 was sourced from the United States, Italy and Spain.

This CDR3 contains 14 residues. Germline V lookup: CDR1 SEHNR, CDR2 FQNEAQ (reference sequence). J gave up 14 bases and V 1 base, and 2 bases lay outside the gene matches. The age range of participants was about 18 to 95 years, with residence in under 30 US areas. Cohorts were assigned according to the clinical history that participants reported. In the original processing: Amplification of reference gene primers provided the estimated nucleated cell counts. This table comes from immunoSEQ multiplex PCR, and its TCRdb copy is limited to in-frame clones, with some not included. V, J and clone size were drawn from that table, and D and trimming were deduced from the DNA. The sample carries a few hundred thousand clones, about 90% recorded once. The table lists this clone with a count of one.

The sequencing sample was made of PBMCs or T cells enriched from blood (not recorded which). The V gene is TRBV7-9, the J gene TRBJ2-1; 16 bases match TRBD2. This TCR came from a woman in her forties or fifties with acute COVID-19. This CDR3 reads CASSLVGTSGREFF. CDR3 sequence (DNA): TGTGCCAGCAGCTTAGTGGGGACTAGCGGGAGGGAGTTCTTC. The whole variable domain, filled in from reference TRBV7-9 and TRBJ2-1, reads DTGVSQNPRHKITKRGQNVTFRCDPISEHNRLYWYRQTLGQGPEFLTYFQNEAQLEKSRLLSDRFSAERPKGSFSTLEIQRTEQGDSAMYLCASSLVGTSGREFFGPGTRLTVL.